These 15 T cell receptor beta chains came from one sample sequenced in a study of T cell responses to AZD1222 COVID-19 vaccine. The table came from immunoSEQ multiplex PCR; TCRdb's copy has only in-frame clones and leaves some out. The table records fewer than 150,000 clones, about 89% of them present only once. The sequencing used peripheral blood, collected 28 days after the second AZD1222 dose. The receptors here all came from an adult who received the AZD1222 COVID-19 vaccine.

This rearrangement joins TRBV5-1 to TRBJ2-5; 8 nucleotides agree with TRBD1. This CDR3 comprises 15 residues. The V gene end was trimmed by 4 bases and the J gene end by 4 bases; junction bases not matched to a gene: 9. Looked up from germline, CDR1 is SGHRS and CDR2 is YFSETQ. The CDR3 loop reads CASSPGQAGGETQYF. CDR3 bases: TGCGCCAGCAGCCCGGGACAGGCCGGGGGAGAGACCCAGTACTTC.

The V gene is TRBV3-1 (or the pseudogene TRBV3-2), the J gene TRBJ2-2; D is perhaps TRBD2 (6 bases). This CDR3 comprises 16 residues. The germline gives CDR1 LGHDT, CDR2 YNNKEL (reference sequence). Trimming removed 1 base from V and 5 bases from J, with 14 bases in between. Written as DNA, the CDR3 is TGTGCCAGCAGCCAAGGGGACTCGATGAGTACCGGGGAGCTGTTTTTT. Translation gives CASSQGDSMSTGELFF.

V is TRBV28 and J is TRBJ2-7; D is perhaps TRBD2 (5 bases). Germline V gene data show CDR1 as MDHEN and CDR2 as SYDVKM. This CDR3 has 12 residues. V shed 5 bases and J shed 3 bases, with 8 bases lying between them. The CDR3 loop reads CASSLGSYEQYF. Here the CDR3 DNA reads TGTGCCAGCAGTCTAGGGAGCTACGAGCAGTACTTC. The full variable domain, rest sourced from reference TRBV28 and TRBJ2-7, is DVKVTQSSRYLVKRTGEKVFLECVQDMDHENMFWYRQDPGLGLRLIYFSYDVKMKEKGDIPEGYSVSREKKERFSLILESASTNQTSMYLCASSLGSYEQYFGPGTRLTVT.

The CDR3 DNA sequence: TGCAGCGTTGAATCCACCGGGACAGGGACCGAAAAACTGTTTTTT. Its protein is CSVESTGTGTEKLFF. This chain connects TRBV29-1 to TRBJ1-4; 9 positions agree with TRBD1. V was pared by 2 bases and J by 8 bases, with 9 bases of the junction left unmatched. CDR3 size: 15 residues. Germline V lookup: CDR1 SQVTM, CDR2 ANQGSEA.

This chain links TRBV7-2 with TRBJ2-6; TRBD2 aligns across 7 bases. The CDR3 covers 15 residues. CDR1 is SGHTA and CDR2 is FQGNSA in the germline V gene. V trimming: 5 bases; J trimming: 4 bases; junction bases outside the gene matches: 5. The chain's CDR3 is CASSILAIGANVLTF. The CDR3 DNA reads TGTGCCAGCAGCATACTAGCGATCGGGGCCAACGTCCTGACTTTC.

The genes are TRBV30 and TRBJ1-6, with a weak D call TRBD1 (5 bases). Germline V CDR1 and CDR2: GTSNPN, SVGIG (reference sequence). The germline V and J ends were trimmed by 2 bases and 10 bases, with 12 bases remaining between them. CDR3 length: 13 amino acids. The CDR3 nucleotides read TGTGCCTGGAGTCAAACCCAGGGATCACCCCTCCACTTT. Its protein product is CAWSQTQGSPLHF.

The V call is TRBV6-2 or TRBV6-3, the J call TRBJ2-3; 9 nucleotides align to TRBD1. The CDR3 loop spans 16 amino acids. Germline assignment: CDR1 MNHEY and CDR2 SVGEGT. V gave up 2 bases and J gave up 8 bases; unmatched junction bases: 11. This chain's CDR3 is CASSYRTGEGATTQYF. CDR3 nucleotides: TGTGCCAGCAGTTACCGGACAGGGGAGGGTGCGACTACGCAGTATTTT.

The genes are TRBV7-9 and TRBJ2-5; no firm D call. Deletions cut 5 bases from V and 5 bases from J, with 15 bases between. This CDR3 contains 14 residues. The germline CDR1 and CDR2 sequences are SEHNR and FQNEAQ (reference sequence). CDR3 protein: CASSPTGFQETQYF. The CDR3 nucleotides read TGTGCCAGCAGCCCGACCGGGTTTCAGGAGACCCAGTACTTC.

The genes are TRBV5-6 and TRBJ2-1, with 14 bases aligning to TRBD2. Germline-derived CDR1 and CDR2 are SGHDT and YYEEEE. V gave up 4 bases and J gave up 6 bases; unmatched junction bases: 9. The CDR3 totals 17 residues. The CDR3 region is CASSLLTSGRVRNEQFF. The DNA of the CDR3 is TGTGCCAGCAGCCTCCTGACTAGCGGGAGGGTTCGCAATGAGCAGTTCTTC.

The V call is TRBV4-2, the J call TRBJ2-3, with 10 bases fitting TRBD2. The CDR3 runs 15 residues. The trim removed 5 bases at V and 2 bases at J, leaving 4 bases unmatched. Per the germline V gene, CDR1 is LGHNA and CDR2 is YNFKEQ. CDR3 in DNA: TGTGCCAGCAGCAGTCTAGCGGGGGACACAGATACGCAGTATTTT. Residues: CASSSLAGDTDTQYF.

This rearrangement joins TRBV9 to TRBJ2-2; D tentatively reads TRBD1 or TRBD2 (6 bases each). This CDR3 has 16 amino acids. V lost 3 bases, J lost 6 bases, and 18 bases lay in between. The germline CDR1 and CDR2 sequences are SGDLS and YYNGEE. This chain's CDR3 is CASSGGPTGASGELFF. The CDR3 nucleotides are TGTGCCAGCAGCGGCGGCCCCACGGGGGCGTCCGGGGAGCTGTTTTTT.

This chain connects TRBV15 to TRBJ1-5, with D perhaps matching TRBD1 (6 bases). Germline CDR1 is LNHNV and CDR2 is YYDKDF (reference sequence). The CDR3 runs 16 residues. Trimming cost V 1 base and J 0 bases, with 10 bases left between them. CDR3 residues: CATSRATGYSNQPQHF. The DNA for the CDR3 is TGTGCCACCAGCAGAGCGACAGGATATAGCAATCAGCCCCAGCATTTT.

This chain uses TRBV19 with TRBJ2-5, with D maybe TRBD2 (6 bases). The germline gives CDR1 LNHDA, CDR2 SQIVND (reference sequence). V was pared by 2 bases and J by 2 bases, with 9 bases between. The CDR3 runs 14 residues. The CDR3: CASSISGRQETQYF. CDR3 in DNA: TGTGCCAGTAGTATATCCGGGAGACAAGAGACCCAGTACTTC.

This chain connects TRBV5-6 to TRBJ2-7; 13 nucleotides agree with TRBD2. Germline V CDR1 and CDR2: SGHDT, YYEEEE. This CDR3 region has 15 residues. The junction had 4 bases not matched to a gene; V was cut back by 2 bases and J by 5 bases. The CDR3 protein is CASSLPGLAGHEQYF. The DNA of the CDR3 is TGTGCCAGCAGCTTACCGGGACTAGCGGGACACGAGCAGTACTTC.

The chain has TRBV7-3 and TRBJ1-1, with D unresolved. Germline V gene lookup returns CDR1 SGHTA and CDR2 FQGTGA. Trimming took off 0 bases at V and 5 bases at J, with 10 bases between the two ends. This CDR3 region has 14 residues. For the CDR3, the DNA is TGTGCCAGCAGCTTAACAGGAGTCTCTACTGAAGCTTTCTTT. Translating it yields CASSLTGVSTEAFF.